Below, one T cell receptor (beta chain) is given with its context. Antigen unknown. Gene names follow the mouse nomenclature. The data derive from a study of tissue T cells after allogeneic stem cell transplantation. Some clones are missing from TCRdb's copy, which holds only in-frame ones; the method was immunoSEQ multiplex PCR. Of 450 to 600 clones in the sample, 65% to 70% were seen once. Study-level findings and limits: Across patients, clones rarely overlapped, yet motif clusters were shared tissue-specifically. Anatomically similar tissues had similar TCR repertoires within each patient.

The receptor comes from a female BALB/c mouse in good health. The strain's MHC haplotype is H2-d. Sequencing was carried out using liver tissue.

CDR3 in amino acids: CASGVRDWGYAEQFF. The covered CDR3 bases are TGTGCCAGCGGTGTCCGGGACTGGGGGTATGCTGAGCAGTTC. V and J are TRBV13-2 and TRBJ2-1; the match to TRBD2 covers 11 bases. The DNA ends 1 residue before the CDR3 does, and the rest of the CDR3 is filled in from the germline J gene. Germline assignment: CDR1 NNHNN and CDR2 SYGAGS (reference sequence). The V segment lost 3 bases and the J segment 4 bases; nucleotides outside the gene matches: 3. This CDR3 is built from 15 residues.